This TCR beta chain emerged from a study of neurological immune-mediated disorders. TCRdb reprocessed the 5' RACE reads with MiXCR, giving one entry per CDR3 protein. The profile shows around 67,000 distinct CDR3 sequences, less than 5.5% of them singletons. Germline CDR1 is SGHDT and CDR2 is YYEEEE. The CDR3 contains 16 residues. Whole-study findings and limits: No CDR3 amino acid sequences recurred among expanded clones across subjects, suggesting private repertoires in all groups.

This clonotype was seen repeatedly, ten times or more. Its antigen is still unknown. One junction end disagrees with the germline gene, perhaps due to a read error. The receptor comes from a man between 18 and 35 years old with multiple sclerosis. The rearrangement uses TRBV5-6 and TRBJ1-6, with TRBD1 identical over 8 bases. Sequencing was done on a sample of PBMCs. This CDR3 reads CASSSGQGSYNSPLNF. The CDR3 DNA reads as TGTGCCAGCAGCTCCGGACAGGGCTCCTATAATTCACCCCTCAACTTT. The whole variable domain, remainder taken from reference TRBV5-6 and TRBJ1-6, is DAGVTQSPTHLIKTRGQQVTLRCSPKSGHDTVSWYQQALGQGPQFIFQYYEEEERQRGNFPDRFSGHQFPNYSSELNVNALLLGDSALYLCASSSGQGSYNSPLNFGNGTRLTVT.